The 29 T cell receptor beta chains presented below share a single source sample, sequenced in a study of CXCR3-negative and CXCR3-positive naive CD8 T cells. UMI labels and 5' RACE were used to prepare the TRB cDNA libraries. TCRdb reworked the 5' RACE reads into one entry per CDR3 protein, no DNA. This table holds several thousand distinct CDR3 sequences. General study points: The study found more hydrophobic TRB CDR3s in CXCR3-positive naive cells than in CXCR3-negative naive cells.

The antigens of these receptors remain unknown. The sequenced sample consisted of naive CXCR3+ CD8+ T cells from blood. Indicated subset: CD45RO-CCR7+CD27+CD95- naive CD8+ T cells expressing CXCR3 (TNR3+). The receptors were sampled from a human donor in good health. Some clones in this sample may be carry-over from other donors' samples.

Judged by frequency, this clonotype is medium-sized. CDR3 amino acids: CSVWGRDSFYNEQFF. This chain connects TRBV29-1 to TRBJ2-1; TCRdb calls TRBD1, which cannot be checked without DNA. The germline V gene has CDR1 SQVTM and CDR2 ANQGSEA. This CDR3 region has 15 residues.

This clonotype is called medium-sized based on its frequency. This chain uses TRBV29-1 with TRBJ2-1; TCRdb indicates TRBD2, and absent DNA this call remains unverified. This CDR3 comprises 17 residues. In germline, CDR1 is SQVTM, CDR2 ANQGSEA. The CDR3 reads CSVVVLTSGSSYNEQFF.

V gene TRBV2 combines with J gene TRBJ2-1; TCRdb designates TRBD1, a call that cannot be tested without DNA. The V gene's germline CDR1 is SNHLY and CDR2 FYNNEI. This CDR3 region has 15 residues. The CDR3 sequence: CASSDLSGGLDEQFF.

This chain links TRBV12-5 with TRBJ2-6; TCRdb names TRBD1, which stays unverified in the absence of DNA. From germline, CDR1 is LGHNT and CDR2 FRNRAP. The CDR3 sequence is 17 residues long. The CDR3 spells CASGPSPGTGPSNVLTF.

This clonotype is labeled medium-sized based on frequency. The V and J genes are TRBV12-3 or TRBV12-4 and TRBJ2-1; TCRdb indicates TRBD1, and absent DNA this call remains unverified. The CDR3 has 14 residues. The CDR3 spells CASCLSPIYNEQFF.

The CDR3 protein is CASSQGAEAFF. This rearrangement joins TRBV14 to TRBJ1-1. The CDR3 is made up of 11 amino acids. The germline V gene encodes CDR1 SGHDN and CDR2 FVKESK.

The genes are TRBV28 and TRBJ2-7. The CDR3 is 14 residues long. Germline CDR1 and CDR2: MDHEN and SYDVKM. The CDR3 reads CASSLWAGSYEQYF.

The V and J genes are TRBV4-3 and TRBJ2-3. Germline CDR1 is LGHNA and CDR2 is YSLEER. The CDR3 has 15 amino acids. The CDR3 region is CASSQEAGFTDTQYF.

This clonotype counts as medium-sized by frequency. This chain uses TRBV2 with TRBJ1-4; TCRdb returns TRBD1, unconfirmable since there is no DNA. The CDR3 spans 16 residues. CDR1 SNHLY and CDR2 FYNNEI come from the germline V gene. The CDR3: CASSGATGADNEKLFF. Supplemented by reference TRBV2 and TRBJ1-4, the full variable domain reads EPEVTQTPSHQVTQMGQEVILRCVPISNHLYFYWYRQILGQKVEFLVSFYNNEISEKSEIFDDQFSVERPDGSNFTLKIRSTKLEDSAMYFCASSGATGADNEKLFFGSGTQLSVL.

This chain links TRBV5-8 with TRBJ1-6; TCRdb outputs TRBD1, but without DNA this stays unchecked. The length of the CDR3 is 15 residues. CDR1 is SGHTS, CDR2 YDEGEE, per germline. The CDR3 here is CASSLAGQLNSPLHF.

The J gene is TRBJ2-1, the V gene TRBV29-1; TCRdb designates TRBD2, a call that cannot be tested without DNA. Germline V gives CDR1 SQVTM, CDR2 ANQGSEA. CDR3 length: 14 amino acids. The CDR3 loop is CSVEVSSGFNEQFF.

By frequency, this clonotype is medium-sized. V and J are TRBV27 and TRBJ2-1. The CDR3 consists of 14 residues. Germline V gives CDR1 MNHEY, CDR2 SMNVEV (reference sequence). The CDR3 sequence is CASSLDSSYNEQFF.

This chain joins TRBV14 and TRBJ2-5. This CDR3 region has 13 residues. CDR1 and CDR2 from the germline V gene are SGHDN and FVKESK. This chain's CDR3 is CASSLTAEETQYF.

The rearrangement uses TRBV11-3 and TRBJ2-3; absent DNA, TCRdb's TRBD1 call cannot be checked. Germline assignment: CDR1 SGHNT and CDR2 YENEEA. The CDR3 has 16 residues. CDR3 protein: CASSPRTGALGDTQYF.

The V and J genes are TRBV29-1 and TRBJ1-1. The germline CDR1 and CDR2 sequences are SQVTM and ANQGSEA. This CDR3 is built from 12 residues. The CDR3 loop is CSVHIMNTEAFF. Full variable domain (rest looked up from reference TRBV29-1 and TRBJ1-1): SAVISQKPSRDICQRGTSLTIQCQVDSQVTMMFWYRQQPGQSLTLIATANQGSEATYESGFVIDKFPISRPNLTFSTLTVSNMSPEDSSIYLCSVHIMNTEAFFGQGTRLTVV.

The V gene is TRBV9, the J gene TRBJ2-2. This CDR3 comprises 12 residues. Germline V CDR1 and CDR2: SGDLS, YYNGEE. CDR3 region: CASSGGTGELFF.

The CDR3 sequence: CSPRSGGSPLHF. This chain uses TRBV29-1 with TRBJ1-6; the D call of TRBD1 rests on TCRdb alone, since no DNA is present to check it. The germline V gene has CDR1 SQVTM and CDR2 ANQGSEA. This CDR3 has 12 amino acids.

The rearrangement links TRBV5-1 to TRBJ2-7; TCRdb calls TRBD1, which cannot be checked without DNA. CDR3 length: 15 residues. CDR1 is SGHRS and CDR2 is YFSETQ in the germline V gene. The CDR3 protein is CASSLGGQRPYEQYF.

The chain combines TRBV29-1 with TRBJ2-1; TCRdb's D call, TRBD2, is unchecked because there is no DNA. The germline CDR1 and CDR2 sequences are SQVTM and ANQGSEA. The CDR3 consists of 16 residues. The CDR3 sequence: CSVEGREGDSYNEQFF.

The genes are TRBV4-1 and TRBJ2-5; TCRdb lists TRBD1, though no DNA is available to test this call. Per the germline V gene, CDR1 is MGHRA and CDR2 is YSYEKL. The CDR3 spans 16 residues. The CDR3 sequence: CASSPGPLGDQETQYF.

By frequency, this clonotype registers medium-sized (0.01 to 0.1%). V is TRBV4-3 and J is TRBJ2-3; TCRdb's D call of TRBD2 is untestable without DNA. This CDR3 has 19 residues. Looked up from germline, CDR1 is LGHNA and CDR2 is YSLEER. The CDR3 sequence: CASSQPPLSGLAGTDTQYF.

This clonotype is identified as medium-sized from frequency. The CDR3 sequence: CSARLVEVTDTQYF. The rearrangement uses TRBV20-1 and TRBJ2-3; TCRdb outputs TRBD2, but without DNA this stays unchecked. Germline loops: CDR1 DFQATT, CDR2 SNEGSKA (reference sequence). CDR3 length: 14 residues.

The chain recombines TRBV29-1 with TRBJ2-7; the D gene TCRdb calls, TRBD2, cannot be checked with no DNA. Germline V gene lookup returns CDR1 SQVTM and CDR2 ANQGSEA. This CDR3 spans 11 amino acids. The CDR3 sequence: CSVDVASEQYF.

The V and J genes are TRBV27 and TRBJ2-1. The CDR3 sequence is 11 residues long. Germline lookup yields CDR1 MNHEY and CDR2 SMNVEV (reference sequence). CDR3 loop: CASSLLDEQFF.

V and J are TRBV29-1 and TRBJ2-3; TCRdb's D gene call, TRBD2, goes unchecked for lack of DNA. Germline CDR1 is SQVTM and CDR2 is ANQGSEA. CDR3 length: 14 residues. CDR3 sequence reads: CSVGGLAGGNTQYF.

The chain joins TRBV6-5 to TRBJ2-7. CDR1 and CDR2 (germline): MNHEY, SVGAGI. This CDR3 is built from 13 residues. CDR3 protein: CASSYRVSYEQYF.

V usage is TRBV12-3 or TRBV12-4 and J usage is TRBJ2-2; TCRdb outputs TRBD2, but without DNA this stays unchecked. This CDR3 region has 13 residues. The CDR3 loop reads CASSLLELGELFF.

Frequency places this clonotype as medium-sized (0.01 to 0.1%). The rearrangement joins TRBV9 to TRBJ2-7; no DNA is available, so the TRBD2 call from TCRdb remains unchecked. The V gene's germline CDR1 is SGDLS and CDR2 YYNGEE. This CDR3 spans 14 amino acids. The CDR3 sequence: CASSTLGGRGEQYF.

The chain couples TRBV20-1 to TRBJ1-1; TCRdb's assignment of TRBD1 cannot be checked, as there is no DNA. The length of the CDR3 is 16 residues. Germline lookup yields CDR1 DFQATT and CDR2 SNEGSKA (reference sequence). The CDR3 loop is CSAPADRHWVMNEAFF.